These 21 T cell receptor beta chains share one sample of origin, sequenced in a study of blood T cell repertoires in COVID-19. Data came from immunoSEQ multiplex PCR; TCRdb stores just in-frame clones and leaves some out. The data show roughly 250,000 clones, about nine tenths seen once. What was sequenced was peripheral blood. Receptors were obtained from a man aged 55 to 70 who had recovered from COVID-19.

This clone has a handful of counts. As DNA, the CDR3 is TGCGCCAGCAGCCTGTTGGGACAGGGGACTTCACCCCTCCACTTT. Protein sequence: CASSLLGQGTSPLHF. This chain joins TRBV5-1 and TRBJ1-6; 10 nucleotides align to TRBD1. V was clipped by 4 bases and J by 9 bases; unmatched bases: 7. The CDR3 consists of 15 residues. CDR1 is SGHRS and CDR2 is YFSETQ in the germline V gene.

J is TRBJ2-5 and V is TRBV10-3; 7 positions match TRBD2. The germline gives CDR1 ENHRY, CDR2 SYGVKD. The J segment lost 3 bases and the V segment lost 6 bases, leaving 7 bases of the junction unmatched. The CDR3 consists of 14 residues. The CDR3 nucleotides read TGTGCCATCAGCTCCCTAGCGGATGAAGAGACCCAGTACTTC. The encoded protein is CAISSLADEETQYF.

V gene TRBV6-5 combines with J gene TRBJ2-5; 9 bases match TRBD1. Germline-derived CDR1 and CDR2 are MNHEY and SVGAGI. The ends lost 6 bases at V and 5 bases at J; junction bases unmatched: 7. The CDR3 consists of 14 residues. The CDR3 nucleotides are TGTGCCAGCAGATTAACAGGGGGCCGGGAGACCCAGTACTTC. As protein: CASRLTGGRETQYF.

This rearrangement joins TRBV6-5 to TRBJ1-2, with TRBD1 identical over 7 bases. The germline V gene has CDR1 MNHEY and CDR2 SVGAGI. The junction had 9 bases not matched to a gene; V was cut back by 2 bases and J by 3 bases. CDR3 length: 16 amino acids. In DNA form, the CDR3 reads TGTGCCAGCAGTTACAGGGGGCGGGGGGCCGACTATGGCTACACCTTC. Amino acid sequence: CASSYRGRGADYGYTF.

J is TRBJ1-2 and V is TRBV7-9; D remains unclear. The CDR3 covers 15 residues. CDR1 SEHNR and CDR2 FQNEAQ come from the germline V gene (reference sequence). V was trimmed by 1 base and J by 5 bases, leaving 14 bases between them. The DNA for the CDR3 is TGTGCCAGCAGCTTAGACGTTACAGTTCTATATGGCTACACCTTC. Its protein is CASSLDVTVLYGYTF.

The chain links TRBV19 to TRBJ1-5, with 9 positions matching TRBD1. Trimming at V came to 6 bases and at J to 5 bases, leaving 2 bases not matched to a gene. The CDR3 totals 13 residues. CDR1 and CDR2 from the germline V gene are LNHDA and SQIVND (reference sequence). The CDR3 sequence is CASRRTGDQPQHF. CDR3 coding DNA: TGTGCCAGTAGAAGGACAGGGGATCAGCCCCAGCATTTT.

CDR3 DNA sequence: TGTGCCAGCTTATTTTCCACCGGGGAGCTGTTTTTT. It encodes CASLFSTGELFF. The chain recombines TRBV6-5 with TRBJ2-2; the D is unclear. Per germline, CDR1 MNHEY and CDR2 SVGAGI. The V gene lost 8 bases and the J gene lost 4 bases, with 8 bases spanning the gap. The CDR3 has 12 amino acids.

This clone was seen a handful of times. The chain has TRBV18 and TRBJ1-2; D perhaps matches TRBD1 (6 bases). Looked up from germline, CDR1 is KGHSH and CDR2 is LQKENI. The CDR3 contains 13 residues. The V end was cut by 3 bases, the J end by 3 bases, with 8 bases between. CDR3 nucleotides: TGTGCCAGCTCACCGCAGGGGTACTATGGCTACACCTTC. Translation gives CASSPQGYYGYTF.

The chain links TRBV30 to TRBJ2-6, with 8 nucleotides matching TRBD1. From germline, CDR1 is GTSNPN and CDR2 SVGIG (reference sequence). J gave up 2 bases and V 4 bases, and 7 bases lay outside the gene matches. The CDR3 runs 16 residues. In DNA, the CDR3 is TGTGCCTGGATGGGCAGGGGGCTCGCTGGGGCCAACGTCCTGACTTTC. Translated, it gives CAWMGRGLAGANVLTF.

In DNA, the CDR3 is TGTGCCATCAGGGGACAGGGTGGGAATGAGCAGTTCTTC. It encodes CAIRGQGGNEQFF. The V call is TRBV10-3, the J call TRBJ2-1; TRBD1 matches at 9 bases. Germline V lookup: CDR1 ENHRY, CDR2 SYGVKD. The ends lost 6 bases at V and 7 bases at J; junction bases unmatched: 4. The CDR3 loop spans 13 amino acids.

This sequence joins TRBV6-5 and TRBJ1-3; the D gene is possibly TRBD1 (5 bases). The CDR3 is 15 residues long. The V end lost 10 bases, the J end lost 0 bases, and 16 bases lay between the germline ends. Germline V gene lookup returns CDR1 MNHEY and CDR2 SVGAGI. The CDR3 DNA follows: TGTGCCACAGAAAACAGGCAACTCTCTGGAAACACCATATATTTT. Amino acids: CATENRQLSGNTIYF.

This clone was detected only a few times. The CDR3 DNA sequence: TGTGCTAGTGGTTCATGGACAGGGGGTCGGAATCAGCCCCAGCATTTT. Translation: CASGSWTGGRNQPQHF. The chain uses TRBV12-5 and TRBJ1-5; 10 nucleotides match TRBD1. V lost 4 bases, J lost 4 bases, and 7 bases stayed unmatched. The CDR3 runs to 16 residues. Looked up from germline, CDR1 is LGHNT and CDR2 is FRNRAP.

CDR3 residues: CAISGTLDFGGTDTQYF. The CDR3 region has the DNA TGTGCCATCTCCGGGACACTAGATTTTGGAGGCACAGATACGCAGTATTTT. The chain joins TRBV7-9 to TRBJ2-3; D is possibly TRBD1 (6 bases). This CDR3 contains 17 residues. V shed 10 bases and J shed 1 base, with 24 bases lying between them. The V gene's germline CDR1 is SEHNR and CDR2 FQNEAQ (reference sequence).

V gene TRBV5-4 combines with J gene TRBJ1-2, with D unresolved. The CDR3 covers 12 residues. Trimming cost V 4 bases and J 5 bases, with 9 bases left between them. Germline CDR1 SGHNT, CDR2 YYREEE (reference sequence). CDR3 DNA sequence: TGTGCCAGCAGCCGCACAGAGTATGGCTACACCTTC. It codes for CASSRTEYGYTF.

This sequence joins TRBV12-3 or TRBV12-4 and TRBJ2-5, with D maybe TRBD1 (6 bases). V was cut by 6 bases and J by 5 bases, with 13 bases left in between. The CDR3 contains 13 residues. The CDR3 DNA reads TGTGCCAGCAGCACCGGGACATGGGAGACCCAGTACTTC. Translated, it gives CASSTGTWETQYF.

This clone was seen just once. The J gene is TRBJ2-7, the V gene TRBV6-5, with a tentative D call TRBD1 (7 bases). Germline V lookup: CDR1 MNHEY, CDR2 SVGAGI. V lost 2 bases and J lost 2, with 13 bases in between. CDR3 length equals 15 residues. As DNA, the CDR3 is TGTGCCAGCAGTTACCCAAGCAGGGGGGCCTACGAGCAGTACTTC. It codes for CASSYPSRGAYEQYF.

The chain joins TRBV3-1 (or the pseudogene TRBV3-2) to TRBJ2-7, with TRBD1 matching 10 bases. This CDR3 is 13 amino acids long. The germline V gene encodes CDR1 LGHDT and CDR2 YNNKEL (reference sequence). CDR3 region: CASSYRGTGALRV. Here the CDR3 DNA reads TGTGCCAGCAGCTACAGGGGGACAGGGGCCCTTCGCGTC.

The chain has TRBV10-2 and TRBJ1-6, with no clear D. Germline V lookup: CDR1 WSHSY, CDR2 SAAADI. Trimming removed 5 bases at V and 7 bases at J, with 15 bases between. CDR3 length: 15 residues. The CDR3 DNA sequence: TGCGCCAGCAGTTCGGAGGGCCTAGGGAATTCACCCCTCCACTTT. This translates into CASSSEGLGNSPLHF.

J is TRBJ1-6 and V is TRBV7-9; possibly TRBD1 for D (5 bases). Germline V gene data show CDR1 as SEHNR and CDR2 as FQNEAQ (reference sequence). The V gene lost 1 base and the J gene lost 8 bases, with 12 bases spanning the gap. This CDR3 is built from 15 residues. CDR3 amino acids: CASSLVLTGYSPLHF. The CDR3 region has the DNA TGTGCCAGCAGCTTAGTTCTTACAGGATATTCACCCCTCCACTTT.

This clone has only a few counts. The V gene is TRBV19, the J gene TRBJ2-1, with D perhaps TRBD1 (6 bases). Germline CDR1 reads LNHDA; CDR2 reads SQIVND (reference sequence). V was shortened by 3 bases and J by 7 bases, with 13 bases between the two germline ends. CDR3 length equals 14 residues. DNA for the CDR3: TGTGCCAGTAGTATTGGTGTGGGGGCGAATGAGCAGTTCTTC. It specifies CASSIGVGANEQFF. Looking up the rest from reference TRBV19 and TRBJ2-1 gives the full variable domain: DGGITQSPKYLFRKEGQNVTLSCEQNLNHDAMYWYRQDPGQGLRLIYYSQIVNDFQKGDIAEGYSVSREKKESFPLTVTSAQKNPTAFYLCASSIGVGANEQFFGPGTRLTVL.

The gene calls are TRBV3-1 (or the pseudogene TRBV3-2) and TRBJ1-2; D unclear. The CDR3 extends over 13 amino acids. Trimming shortened V by 3 bases and J by 0 bases, and 5 bases separated the two germline ends. Germline loops: CDR1 LGHDT, CDR2 YNNKEL (reference sequence). The CDR3 nucleotides are TGTGCCAGCAGCCATCTAGCTAACTATGGCTACACCTTC. Protein sequence: CASSHLANYGYTF.